The present T cell receptor beta chain was sequenced within a study of T cell responses to AZD1222 COVID-19 vaccine. Method: immunoSEQ multiplex PCR; TCRdb's copy keeps in-frame clones and lacks some. Of 110,000 or so clones listed, roughly 87% were seen once; the top ten hold over 4%. The CDR3 is 15 residues long. Germline values: CDR1 SGHAT, CDR2 FQNNGV. Trimming removed 0 bases at V and 7 bases at J, with 13 bases between. The TCR comes from an adult in good health. V usage is TRBV11-2 and J usage is TRBJ2-1; D might be TRBD2 (6 bases). Sequencing was performed on peripheral blood, taken on day 0 of AZD1222 vaccination. CDR3 amino acids: CASSLETGTLNEQFF. CDR3 coding DNA: TGTGCCAGCAGCTTAGAGACCGGGACTTTAAATGAGCAGTTCTTC.